Following are 16 T cell receptor beta chains from one sample sequenced in a study of blood T cell repertoires in COVID-19. The method was immunoSEQ multiplex PCR; TCRdb's version includes in-frame clones alone and lacks a portion of them. This sample has roughly 210,000 clones, with around 89% found just once. The sample comprised peripheral blood. The receptor set was obtained from a man in his 70s with acute or convalescent COVID-19.

V gene TRBV9 combines with J gene TRBJ1-1, with D maybe TRBD1 (5 bases). The CDR3 consists of 15 residues. Deletions cut 4 bases from V and 2 bases from J, with 15 bases between. CDR1 and CDR2 (germline): SGDLS, YYNGEE. DNA of the CDR3: TGTGCCAGCAGCATGACAGTGAGTGGCAACACTGAAGCTTTCTTT. It is translated as CASSMTVSGNTEAFF. Based on the CDR3 plus reference TRBV9 and TRBJ1-1, the full variable domain is DSGVTQTPKHLITATGQRVTLRCSPRSGDLSVYWYQQSLDQGLQFLIQYYNGEERAKGNILERFSAQQFPDLHSELNLSSLELGDSALYFCASSMTVSGNTEAFFGQGTRLTVV.

The CDR3 region has the DNA TGTGCCAGCAGCGCCCCGTTAGGGGCTAACTATGGCTACACCTTC. As protein: CASSAPLGANYGYTF. The V call is TRBV9, the J call TRBJ1-2, with D perhaps TRBD1 (5 bases). Trimming shortened V by 3 bases and J by 0 bases, and 12 bases separated the two germline ends. Germline values: CDR1 SGDLS, CDR2 YYNGEE. CDR3 length equals 15 residues.

This clone was observed once. The chain uses TRBV19 and TRBJ2-7; TRBD1 might be the D (5 bases). The V end was cut by 1 base, the J end by 9 bases, with 19 bases between. Per germline, CDR1 LNHDA and CDR2 SQIVND (reference sequence). The CDR3 covers 15 residues. The CDR3 DNA reads as TGTGCCAGTAGTATAGGAGGATCGCAGGGTATTGTGCAGTACTTC. Translation: CASSIGGSQGIVQYF. Looking up the rest from reference TRBV19 and TRBJ2-7 gives the full variable domain: DGGITQSPKYLFRKEGQNVTLSCEQNLNHDAMYWYRQDPGQGLRLIYYSQIVNDFQKGDIAEGYSVSREKKESFPLTVTSAQKNPTAFYLCASSIGGSQGIVQYFGPGTRLTVT.

The genes are TRBV19 and TRBJ1-1, with D possibly matching TRBD1 (5 bases). CDR1 is LNHDA and CDR2 is SQIVND in the germline V gene (reference sequence). The germline V and J ends were trimmed by 9 bases and 3 bases, with 14 bases remaining between them. The CDR3 is 13 amino acids. CDR3 DNA sequence: TGTGCCAGCGCGACAGAGGCGGACACTGAAGCTTTCTTT. It specifies CASATEADTEAFF. Variable domain in full (rest from reference TRBV19 and TRBJ1-1): DGGITQSPKYLFRKEGQNVTLSCEQNLNHDAMYWYRQDPGQGLRLIYYSQIVNDFQKGDIAEGYSVSREKKESFPLTVTSAQKNPTAFYLCASATEADTEAFFGQGTRLTVV.

CDR3 coding DNA: TGTGCCAGCTTGGTCGACAGAAAGAAGAGCACTGAAGCTTTCTTT. It is translated as CASLVDRKKSTEAFF. J is TRBJ1-1 and V is TRBV5-4; TRBD1 is a possible D gene (5 bases). The germline CDR1 and CDR2 sequences are SGHNT and YYREEE (reference sequence). The ends were cut back, 7 bases at V and 4 bases at J, with 20 bases in the middle. There are 15 residues in the CDR3.

This rearrangement joins TRBV9 to TRBJ2-3, with TRBD2 as a possible D gene (6 bases). CDR3 length: 14 amino acids. Deletions cut 5 bases from V and 4 bases from J, with 14 bases between. Germline CDR1 reads SGDLS; CDR2 reads YYNGEE. CDR3 sequence: CASSRLVTPDTQYF. For the CDR3, the DNA is TGTGCCAGCAGTAGACTAGTTACCCCAGATACGCAGTATTTT.

The J gene is TRBJ2-1, the V gene TRBV6-2 or TRBV6-3; D is possibly TRBD2 (5 bases). Between the trimmed V and J ends, which lost 2 bases and 6 bases, there was a span of 11 bases. The germline V gene has CDR1 MNHEY and CDR2 SVGEGT. The CDR3 sequence is 14 residues long. The CDR3, as DNA: TGTGCCAGCAGTTACCGGAGACTAAGCAATGAGCAGTTCTTC. It specifies CASSYRRLSNEQFF.

J is TRBJ2-7 and V is TRBV7-2; 14 nucleotides match TRBD2. The CDR3 loop spans 15 amino acids. The germline gives CDR1 SGHTA, CDR2 FQGNSA. V lost 4 bases to trimming and J lost 6 bases; unmatched junction nucleotides: 5. The DNA for the CDR3 is TGTGCCAGCAGCTGGGGACTAGCGGGAGAGAGCGAGCAGTACTTC. This sequence encodes CASSWGLAGESEQYF.

The CDR3 sequence: CASSFDSVNEKLFF. The CDR3 region has the DNA TGTGCCAGCAGCTTCGACAGTGTCAATGAAAAACTGTTTTTT. This sequence joins TRBV11-2 and TRBJ1-4, with D tentatively TRBD1 (5 bases). V was pared by 3 bases and J by 5 bases, with 10 bases between. Germline V gene data show CDR1 as SGHAT and CDR2 as FQNNGV. This CDR3 has 14 residues.

The rearrangement uses TRBV27 and TRBJ1-1; D gene ambiguous. Trimming took off 2 bases at V and 1 base at J, with 11 bases between the two ends. This CDR3 has 15 amino acids. Looked up from germline, CDR1 is MNHEY and CDR2 is SMNVEV (reference sequence). In nucleotides, the CDR3 is TGTGCCAGCAGTTTAGCCCTGGGCCCGAACACTGAAGCTTTCTTT. It is translated as CASSLALGPNTEAFF.

The rearrangement joins TRBV5-4 to TRBJ2-1; 12 bases map to TRBD2. The CDR3 runs to 17 residues. The V segment lost 3 bases and the J segment 2 bases; nucleotides outside the gene matches: 6. The V gene's germline CDR1 is SGHNT and CDR2 YYREEE (reference sequence). The CDR3: CASSSGLAGKPYNEQFF. The DNA of the CDR3 is TGTGCCAGCAGCTCCGGACTAGCGGGAAAGCCCTACAATGAGCAGTTCTTC.

Notes on this clone: Sequence at one end of the junction differs from germline and may be a read error. This chain connects TRBV11-1 to TRBJ2-2, with a tentative D call TRBD2 (5 bases). The CDR3 is 15 residues long. CDR1 and CDR2 (germline): SGHAT, FQDESV (reference sequence). DNA for the CDR3: TGTGCCAGCAGCCTAGCTGGCGGTTACACCGGGGAGCTGTTTTTT. Translated: CASSLAGGYTGELFF.

This clone was detected a few times. The chain links TRBV3-1 (or the pseudogene TRBV3-2) to TRBJ1-1; D remains unclear. V lost 2 bases and J lost 1, with 14 bases in between. The germline gives CDR1 LGHDT, CDR2 YNNKEL (reference sequence). The CDR3 consists of 16 residues. CDR3 DNA sequence: TGTGCCAGCAGCCAACCGGAGGGTAAGGGGAACACTGAAGCTTTCTTT. It encodes CASSQPEGKGNTEAFF.

This clone came up once. The chain is built from TRBV7-2 and TRBJ2-1; D gene ambiguous. CDR3 length: 15 residues. Germline CDR1 reads SGHTA; CDR2 reads FQGNSA. Trimming stripped 5 bases from V and 0 bases from J, with 11 bases between. This chain's CDR3 is CASSPDRSSYNEQFF. The CDR3 DNA sequence: TGTGCCAGCAGCCCCGATCGGAGCTCCTACAATGAGCAGTTCTTC.

The gene calls are TRBV28 and TRBJ2-7; 7 nucleotides match TRBD1. The CDR3 has 14 residues. Trimming removed 5 bases from V and 6 bases from J; junction bases left unmatched: 10. CDR1 and CDR2 from the germline V gene are MDHEN and SYDVKM. The CDR3 loop reads CASSTGTAAPEQYF. CDR3 nucleotides: TGTGCCAGCAGTACCGGGACAGCGGCGCCCGAGCAGTACTTC.

For the CDR3, the DNA is TGTGCCACCAGCAGAGATGGGGACAGGGCCTATGGCTACACCTTC. Residues: CATSRDGDRAYGYTF. The chain links TRBV15 to TRBJ1-2, with 9 nucleotides matching TRBD1. V dropped 0 bases and J dropped 4; count of bases not matched to a gene: 3. The length of the CDR3 is 15 residues. Germline V lookup: CDR1 LNHNV, CDR2 YYDKDF (reference sequence).